Sequencing of this T cell receptor beta chain was carried out in a study of CD8+ T cells in alopecia areata. Study in general: A 6-month period off drug followed tofacitinib, which lasted 6 to 18 months.

The CDR3 length is 12 residues. Germline loops: CDR1 MDHEN, CDR2 SYDVKM. V lost 3 bases and J lost 14, with 14 bases in between. Once RNA had been extracted, it was reverse transcribed into cDNA to act as the sequencing template. The method was immunoSEQ multiplex PCR; TCRdb's version includes in-frame clones alone and lacks a portion of them. The repertoire holds about 150,000 clones, with around 87% as singletons. This chain uses TRBV28 with TRBJ1-5; TRBD1 is a possible D gene (6 bases). Sequencing used CD8+ T cells sorted from blood, obtained at week 0. This sequence was found in a human donor with alopecia areata. Here the CDR3 reads CASSFIRQAEHF. The CDR3 nucleotides read TGTGCCAGCAGTTTCATAAGACAGGCGGAGCATTTT.